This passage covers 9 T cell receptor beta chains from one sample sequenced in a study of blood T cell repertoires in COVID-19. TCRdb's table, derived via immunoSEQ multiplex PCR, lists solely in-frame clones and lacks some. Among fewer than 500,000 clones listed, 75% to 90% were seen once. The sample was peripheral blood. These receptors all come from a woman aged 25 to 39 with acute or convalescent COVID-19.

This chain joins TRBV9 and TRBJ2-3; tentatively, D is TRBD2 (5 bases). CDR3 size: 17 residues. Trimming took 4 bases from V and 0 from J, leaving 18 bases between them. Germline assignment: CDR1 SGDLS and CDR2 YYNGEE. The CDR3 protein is CASSPRTFLTSTDTQYF. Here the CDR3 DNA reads TGTGCCAGCAGCCCACGGACTTTCTTAACTAGCACAGATACGCAGTATTTT.

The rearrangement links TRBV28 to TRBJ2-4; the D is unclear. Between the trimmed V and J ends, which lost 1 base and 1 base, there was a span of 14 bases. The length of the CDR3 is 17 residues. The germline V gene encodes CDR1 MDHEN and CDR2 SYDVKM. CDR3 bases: TGTGCCAGCAGTTTATTCTCGGGTGGGTTGGCCAAAAACATTCAGTACTTC. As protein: CASSLFSGGLAKNIQYF.

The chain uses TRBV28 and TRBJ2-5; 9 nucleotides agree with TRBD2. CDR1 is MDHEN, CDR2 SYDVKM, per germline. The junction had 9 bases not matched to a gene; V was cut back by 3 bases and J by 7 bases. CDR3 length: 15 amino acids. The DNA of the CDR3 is TGTGCCAGCAGTTTGGGACTAGCTATGGGGGGGACCCAGTACTTC. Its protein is CASSLGLAMGGTQYF. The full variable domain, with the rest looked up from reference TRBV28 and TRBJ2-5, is DVKVTQSSRYLVKRTGEKVFLECVQDMDHENMFWYRQDPGLGLRLIYFSYDVKMKEKGDIPEGYSVSREKKERFSLILESASTNQTSMYLCASSLGLAMGGTQYFGPGTRLLVL.

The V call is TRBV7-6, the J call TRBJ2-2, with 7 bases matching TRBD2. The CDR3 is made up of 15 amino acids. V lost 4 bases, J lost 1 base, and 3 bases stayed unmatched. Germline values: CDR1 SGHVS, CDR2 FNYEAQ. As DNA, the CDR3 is TGTGCCAGCAGCTCCCTAGCGGTGAACACCGGGGAGCTGTTTTTT. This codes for CASSSLAVNTGELFF. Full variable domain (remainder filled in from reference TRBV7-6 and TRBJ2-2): GAGVSQSPRYKVTKRGQDVALRCDPISGHVSLYWYRQALGQGPEFLTYFNYEAQQDKSGLPNDRFSAERPEGSISTLTIQRTEQRDSAMYRCASSSLAVNTGELFFGEGSRLTVL.

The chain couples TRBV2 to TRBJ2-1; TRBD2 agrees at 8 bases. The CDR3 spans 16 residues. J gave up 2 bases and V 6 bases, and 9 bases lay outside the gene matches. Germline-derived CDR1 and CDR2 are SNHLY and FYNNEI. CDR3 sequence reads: CASRENARGAYNEQFF. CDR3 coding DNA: TGTGCCAGCAGGGAGAACGCGCGGGGGGCCTACAATGAGCAGTTCTTC.

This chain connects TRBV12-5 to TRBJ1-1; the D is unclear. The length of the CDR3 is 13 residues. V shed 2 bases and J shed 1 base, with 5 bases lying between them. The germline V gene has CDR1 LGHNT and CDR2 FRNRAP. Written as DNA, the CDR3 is TGTGCTAGTGGTTTGTACAGGAACACTGAAGCTTTCTTT. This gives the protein CASGLYRNTEAFF.

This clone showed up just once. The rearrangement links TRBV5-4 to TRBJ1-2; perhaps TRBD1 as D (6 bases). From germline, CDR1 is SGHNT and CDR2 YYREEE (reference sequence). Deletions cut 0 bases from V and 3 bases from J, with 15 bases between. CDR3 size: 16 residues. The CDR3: CASSLVRGYRDYGYTF. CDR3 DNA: TGTGCCAGCAGCTTGGTCCGCGGGTACAGGGACTATGGCTACACCTTC.

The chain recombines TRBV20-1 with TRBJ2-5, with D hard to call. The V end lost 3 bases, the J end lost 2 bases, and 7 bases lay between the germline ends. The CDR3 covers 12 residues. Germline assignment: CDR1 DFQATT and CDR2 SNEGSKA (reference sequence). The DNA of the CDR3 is TGCAGTGCTAGTGCGGAGCAAGAGACCCAGTACTTC. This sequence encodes CSASAEQETQYF.

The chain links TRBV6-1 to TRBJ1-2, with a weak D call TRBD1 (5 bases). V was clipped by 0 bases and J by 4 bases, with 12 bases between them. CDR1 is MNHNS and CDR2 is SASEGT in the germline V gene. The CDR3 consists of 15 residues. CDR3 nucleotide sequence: TGTGCCAGCAGTGAAGCTGTGGGGGGGGGCTATGGCTACACCTTC. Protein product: CASSEAVGGGYGYTF.